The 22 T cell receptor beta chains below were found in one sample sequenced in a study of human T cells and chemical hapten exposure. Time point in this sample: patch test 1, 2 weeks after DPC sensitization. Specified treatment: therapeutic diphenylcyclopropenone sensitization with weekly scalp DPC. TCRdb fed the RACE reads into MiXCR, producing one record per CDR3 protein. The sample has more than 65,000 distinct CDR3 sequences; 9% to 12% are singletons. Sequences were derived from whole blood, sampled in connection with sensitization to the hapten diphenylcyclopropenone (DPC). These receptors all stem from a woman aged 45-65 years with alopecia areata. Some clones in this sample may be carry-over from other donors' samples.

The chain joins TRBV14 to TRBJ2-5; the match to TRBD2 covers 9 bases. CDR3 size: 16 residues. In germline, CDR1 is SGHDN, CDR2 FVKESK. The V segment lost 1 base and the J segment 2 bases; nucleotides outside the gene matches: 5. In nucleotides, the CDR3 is TGTGCCAGCAGCCAAGCCCTAGCGGGAACTCAAGAGACCCAGTACTTC. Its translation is CASSQALAGTQETQYF.

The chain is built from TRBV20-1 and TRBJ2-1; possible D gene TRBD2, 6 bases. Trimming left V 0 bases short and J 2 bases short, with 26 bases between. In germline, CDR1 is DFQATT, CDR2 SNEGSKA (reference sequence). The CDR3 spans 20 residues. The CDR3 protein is CSARDKSAPVASEAYNEQFF. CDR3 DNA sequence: TGCAGTGCTAGAGATAAGTCGGCCCCTGTCGCTAGCGAGGCCTACAATGAGCAGTTCTTC.

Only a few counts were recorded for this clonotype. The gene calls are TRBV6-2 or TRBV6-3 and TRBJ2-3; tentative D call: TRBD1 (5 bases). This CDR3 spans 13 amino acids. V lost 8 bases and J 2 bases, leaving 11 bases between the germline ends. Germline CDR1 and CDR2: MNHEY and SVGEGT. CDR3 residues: CASRVTVTDTQYF. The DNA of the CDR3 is TGTGCCAGCCGAGTGACAGTCACAGATACGCAGTATTTT.

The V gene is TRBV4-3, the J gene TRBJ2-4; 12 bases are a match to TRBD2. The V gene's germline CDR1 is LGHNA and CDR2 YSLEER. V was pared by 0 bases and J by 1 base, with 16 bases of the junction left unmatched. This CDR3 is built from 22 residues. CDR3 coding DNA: TGCGCCAGCAGCCAAGATCCTAGCGGGAGGGCCGGAAAGGGAGGGGCCAAAAACATTCAGTACTTC. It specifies CASSQDPSGRAGKGGAKNIQYF.

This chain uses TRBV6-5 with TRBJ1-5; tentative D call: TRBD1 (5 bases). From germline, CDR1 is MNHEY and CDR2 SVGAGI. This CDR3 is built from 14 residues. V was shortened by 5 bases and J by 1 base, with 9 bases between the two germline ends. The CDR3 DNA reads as TGTGCCAGCAGTCCCCAGGGAAGCAATCAGCCCCAGCATTTT. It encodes CASSPQGSNQPQHF.

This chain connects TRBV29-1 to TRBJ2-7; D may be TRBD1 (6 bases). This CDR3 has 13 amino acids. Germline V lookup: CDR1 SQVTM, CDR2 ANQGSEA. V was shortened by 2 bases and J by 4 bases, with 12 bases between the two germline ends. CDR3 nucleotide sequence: TGCAGCGTTGAAAAATCCCAGGGGTACGAGCAGTACTTC. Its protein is CSVEKSQGYEQYF.

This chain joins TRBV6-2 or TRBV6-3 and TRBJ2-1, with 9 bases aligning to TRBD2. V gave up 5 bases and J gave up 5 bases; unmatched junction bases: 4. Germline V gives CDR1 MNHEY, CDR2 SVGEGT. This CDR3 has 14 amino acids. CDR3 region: CASSLLAGNNEQFF. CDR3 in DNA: TGTGCCAGCAGTCTTCTAGCGGGGAACAATGAGCAGTTCTTC.

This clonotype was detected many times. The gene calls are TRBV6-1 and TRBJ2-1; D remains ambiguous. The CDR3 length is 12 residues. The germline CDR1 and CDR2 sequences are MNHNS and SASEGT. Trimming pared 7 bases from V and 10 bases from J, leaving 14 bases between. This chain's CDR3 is CASTDWAREQFF. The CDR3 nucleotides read TGTGCCAGCACCGATTGGGCCAGGGAGCAGTTCTTC.

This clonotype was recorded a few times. DNA of the CDR3: TGTGCCAGCAGCTCACAGGTCCCCCCCTACGAGCAGTACTTC. It codes for CASSSQVPPYEQYF. This chain connects TRBV28 to TRBJ2-7; TRBD1 might be the D (5 bases). This CDR3 region has 14 residues. Trimming took off 6 bases at V and 2 bases at J, with 14 bases between the two ends. The germline CDR1 and CDR2 sequences are MDHEN and SYDVKM.

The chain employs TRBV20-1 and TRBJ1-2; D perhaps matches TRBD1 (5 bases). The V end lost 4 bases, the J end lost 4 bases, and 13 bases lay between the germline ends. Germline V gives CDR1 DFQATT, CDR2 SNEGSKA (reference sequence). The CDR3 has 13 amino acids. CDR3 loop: CSATRQRFYGYTF. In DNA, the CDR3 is TGCAGTGCTACCAGACAGAGATTCTATGGCTACACCTTC.

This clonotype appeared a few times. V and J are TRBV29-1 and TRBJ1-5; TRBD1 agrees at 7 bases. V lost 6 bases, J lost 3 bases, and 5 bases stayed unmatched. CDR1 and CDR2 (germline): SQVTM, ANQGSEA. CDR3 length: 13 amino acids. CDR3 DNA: TGCAGCGTCGCCAGGGGGATCAATCAGCCCCAGCATTTT. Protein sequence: CSVARGINQPQHF.

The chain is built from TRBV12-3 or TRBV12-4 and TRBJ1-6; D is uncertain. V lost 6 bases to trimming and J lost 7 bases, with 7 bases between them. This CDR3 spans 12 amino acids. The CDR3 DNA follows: TGTGCCAGCAGCCTACAGAATTCACCCCTCCACTTT. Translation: CASSLQNSPLHF.

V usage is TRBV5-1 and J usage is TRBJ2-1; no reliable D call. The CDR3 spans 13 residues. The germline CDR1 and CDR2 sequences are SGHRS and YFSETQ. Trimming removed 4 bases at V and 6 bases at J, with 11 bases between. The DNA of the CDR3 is TGCGCCAGCAGCCGTAGCCCGATCAATGAGCAGTTCTTC. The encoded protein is CASSRSPINEQFF. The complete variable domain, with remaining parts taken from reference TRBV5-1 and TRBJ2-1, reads KAGVTQTPRYLIKTRGQQVTLSCSPISGHRSVSWYQQTPGQGLQFLFEYFSETQRNKGNFPGRFSGRQFSNSRSEMNVSTLELGDSALYLCASSRSPINEQFFGPGTRLTVL.

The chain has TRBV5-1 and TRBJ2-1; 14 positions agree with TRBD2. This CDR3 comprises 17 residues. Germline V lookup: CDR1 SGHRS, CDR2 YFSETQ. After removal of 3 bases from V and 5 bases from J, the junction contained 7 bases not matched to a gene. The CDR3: CASSSGTSGRGDNEQFF. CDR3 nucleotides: TGCGCCAGCAGCTCCGGGACTAGCGGGAGAGGTGACAATGAGCAGTTCTTC.

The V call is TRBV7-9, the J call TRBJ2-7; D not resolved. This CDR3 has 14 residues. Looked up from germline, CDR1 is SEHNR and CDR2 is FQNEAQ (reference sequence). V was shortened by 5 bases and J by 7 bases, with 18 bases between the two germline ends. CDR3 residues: CASSQGRAAEEQYF. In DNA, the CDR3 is TGTGCCAGCAGCCAAGGGCGCGCCGCTGAGGAGCAGTACTTC.

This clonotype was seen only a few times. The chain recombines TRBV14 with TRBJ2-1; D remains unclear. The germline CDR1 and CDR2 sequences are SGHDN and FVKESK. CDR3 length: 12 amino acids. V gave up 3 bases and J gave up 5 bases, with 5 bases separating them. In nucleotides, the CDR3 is TGTGCCAGCAGCCAGTCGAACAATGAGCAGTTCTTC. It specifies CASSQSNNEQFF. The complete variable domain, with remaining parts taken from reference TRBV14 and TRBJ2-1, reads EAGVTQFPSHSVIEKGQTVTLRCDPISGHDNLYWYRRVMGKEIKFLLHFVKESKQDESGMPNNRFLAERTGGTYSTLKVQPAELEDSGVYFCASSQSNNEQFFGPGTRLTVL.

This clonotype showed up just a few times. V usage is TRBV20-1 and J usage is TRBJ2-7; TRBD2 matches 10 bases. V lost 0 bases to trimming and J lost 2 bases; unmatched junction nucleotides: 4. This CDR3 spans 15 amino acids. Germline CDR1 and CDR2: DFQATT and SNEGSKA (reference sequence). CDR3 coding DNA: TGCAGTGCTAGAGATCTAGCGGGAGCCACCTACGAGCAGTACTTC. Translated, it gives CSARDLAGATYEQYF.

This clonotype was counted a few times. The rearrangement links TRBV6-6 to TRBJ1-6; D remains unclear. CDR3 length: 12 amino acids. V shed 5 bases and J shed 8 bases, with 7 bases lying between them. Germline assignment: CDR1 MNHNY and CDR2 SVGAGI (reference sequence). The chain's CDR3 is CASSAPDSPLHF. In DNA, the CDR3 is TGTGCCAGCAGTGCTCCCGATTCACCCCTCCACTTT.

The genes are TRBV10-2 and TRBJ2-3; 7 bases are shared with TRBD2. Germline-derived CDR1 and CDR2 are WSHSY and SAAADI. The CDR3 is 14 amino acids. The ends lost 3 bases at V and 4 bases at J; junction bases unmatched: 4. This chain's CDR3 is CASSDSGRPDTQYF. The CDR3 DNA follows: TGCGCCAGCAGTGATAGCGGGCGACCAGATACGCAGTATTTT.

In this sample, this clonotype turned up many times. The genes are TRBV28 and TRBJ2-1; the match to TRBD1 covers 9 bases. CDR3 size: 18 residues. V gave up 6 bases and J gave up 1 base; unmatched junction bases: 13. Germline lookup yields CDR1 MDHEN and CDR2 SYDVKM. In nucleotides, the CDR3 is TGTGCCAGCAGACCCGGGACAGGGATTGGGGGATCCTACAATGAGCAGTTCTTC. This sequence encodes CASRPGTGIGGSYNEQFF.

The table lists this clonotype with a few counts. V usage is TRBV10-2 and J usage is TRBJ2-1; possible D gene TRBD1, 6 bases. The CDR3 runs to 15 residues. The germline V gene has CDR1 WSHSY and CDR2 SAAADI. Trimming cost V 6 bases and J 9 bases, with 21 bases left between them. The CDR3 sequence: CASSPLRDTVSEQFF. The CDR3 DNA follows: TGCGCCAGCAGCCCACTCCGGGACACGGTATCTGAGCAGTTCTTC.

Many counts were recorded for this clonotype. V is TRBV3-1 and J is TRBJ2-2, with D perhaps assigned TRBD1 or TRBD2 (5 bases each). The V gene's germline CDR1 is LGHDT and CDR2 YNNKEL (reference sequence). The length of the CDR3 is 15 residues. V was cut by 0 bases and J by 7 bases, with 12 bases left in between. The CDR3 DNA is TGTGCCAGCAGCCAAGATTGGGGGTCCGGCGGGGAGCTGTTTTTT. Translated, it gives CASSQDWGSGGELFF. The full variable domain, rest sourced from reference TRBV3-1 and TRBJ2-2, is DTAVSQTPKYLVTQMGNDKSIKCEQNLGHDTMYWYKQDSKKFLKIMFSYNNKELIINETVPNRFSPKSPDKAHLNLHINSLELGDSAVYFCASSQDWGSGGELFFGEGSRLTVL.